This TCR beta chain derives from a study of identical twins. The germline CDR1 and CDR2 sequences are SGHRS and YFSETQ. V was clipped by 0 bases and J by 0 bases, with 11 bases between them. The CDR3 runs 16 residues. Study conclusions and caveats: Among monozygotic twins, out-of-frame TCR alpha sharing exceeded what models predicted.

TCRdb analysed the 5' RACE reads with MiXCR anew, one entry per CDR3 protein. The sample consists of 420,000 or so distinct CDR3 sequences, roughly 18% of them appearing once. This clonotype was seen a handful of times. The antigen is not known. J is TRBJ2-3 and V is TRBV5-1; D remains unclear. The sequence was collected from a man between 50 and 59 years old in good health. Sequenced sample: naive T cells sorted from blood. The chain's CDR3 is CASSLAGQTSTDTQYF. CDR3 in DNA: TGCGCCAGCAGCTTGGCCGGGCAAACTAGCACAGATACGCAGTATTTT.